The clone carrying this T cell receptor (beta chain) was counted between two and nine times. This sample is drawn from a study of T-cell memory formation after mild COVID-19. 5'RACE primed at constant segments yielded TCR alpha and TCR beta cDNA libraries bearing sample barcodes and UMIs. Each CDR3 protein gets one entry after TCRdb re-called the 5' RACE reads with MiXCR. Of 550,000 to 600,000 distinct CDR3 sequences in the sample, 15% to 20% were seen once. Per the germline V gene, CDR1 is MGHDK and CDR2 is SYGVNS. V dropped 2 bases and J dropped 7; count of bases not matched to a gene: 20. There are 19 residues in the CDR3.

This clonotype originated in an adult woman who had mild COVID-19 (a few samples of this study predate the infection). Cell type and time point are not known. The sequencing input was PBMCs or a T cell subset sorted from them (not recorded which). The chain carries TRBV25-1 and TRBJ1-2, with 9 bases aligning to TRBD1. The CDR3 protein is CASSEGWKTRGTGTGGYTF. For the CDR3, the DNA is TGTGCCAGCAGTGAAGGTTGGAAGACCCGCGGGACAGGGACGGGTGGCTACACCTTC.